These T cell receptor beta chains were read from a single sample in a study of T cell responses to AZD1222 COVID-19 vaccine. Generated by immunoSEQ multiplex PCR, the TCRdb table keeps only in-frame clones and is missing some. Found here are roughly 150,000 clones, around 93% of them singletons; the top ten hold roughly 7.1%. This specimen was peripheral blood, taken 28 days after the second AZD1222 dose. These TCRs come from an adult who received the AZD1222 COVID-19 vaccine. The CDR3 runs from the conserved cysteine through the conserved F or W. D genes are given only for firm matches. Size is omitted from some rows. Given values are once, few, many or a class for expanded clones.

J: TRBJ1-6
D: .
V: TRBV2
size: .
DNA: TGTGCCAGCAATTTTTATACCTATAATTCACCCCTCCACTTT
CDR3: CASNFYTYNSPLHF

J: TRBJ2-3
D: .
V: TRBV2
size: .
DNA: TGTGCCAGCAGTCAGTTGGATACGCAGTATTTT
CDR3: CASSQLDTQYF

J: TRBJ1-1
D: TRBD1
V: TRBV4-1
size: .
DNA: TGCGCCAGCAGCCAAAATACACAGGGGGCCACTGAAGCTTTCTTT
CDR3: CASSQNTQGATEAFF

J: TRBJ2-3
D: TRBD2
V: TRBV13
size: .
DNA: TGTGCCAGCAGCGTCCGGACTAGCGAGACCTACACAGATACGCAGTATTTT
CDR3: CASSVRTSETYTDTQYF

J: TRBJ2-5
D: TRBD2
V: TRBV7-2
size: .
DNA: TGTGCCAGCAGCTTAGCCGGACTAGCGGGGGAGACCCAGTACTTC
CDR3: CASSLAGLAGETQYF

J: TRBJ2-2
D: TRBD1
V: TRBV27
size: .
DNA: TGTGCCAGCAGCCCAACAGGGGCTACCGGGGAGCTGTTTTTT
CDR3: CASSPTGATGELFF

J: TRBJ1-2
D: TRBD1
V: TRBV6-5
size: .
DNA: TGTGCCAGCCTAATGACAGGGGGTTACTATGGCTACACCTTC
CDR3: CASLMTGGYYGYTF

J: TRBJ2-1
D: .
V: TRBV15
size: .
DNA: TGTGCCACCAGCAGAGATCTTGAGACAAACAATGAGCAGTTCTTC
CDR3: CATSRDLETNNEQFF

J: TRBJ1-1
D: .
V: TRBV4-1
size: .
DNA: TGCGCCAGCAGCGCCCAGCGTGGCACTGAAGCTTTCTTT
CDR3: CASSAQRGTEAFF

J: TRBJ1-6
D: TRBD1
V: TRBV2
size: .
DNA: TGTGCCAGCAGTGGGGACAGGGGGCAGAGTTCACCCCTCCACTTT
CDR3: CASSGDRGQSSPLHF

J: TRBJ2-2
D: .
V: TRBV18
size: .
DNA: TGTGCCAGCTCACCATCGGCTTCTTACGTCGGGGAGCTGTTTTTT
CDR3: CASSPSASYVGELFF

J: TRBJ1-3
D: .
V: TRBV7-9
size: .
DNA: TGTGCCAGCAGCTTAGGGCTAGACAGCGCCTCTGGAAACACCATATATTTT
CDR3: CASSLGLDSASGNTIYF

J: TRBJ1-2
D: TRBD1
V: TRBV7-9
size: .
DNA: TGTGCCAGCAGCAAAACCGTTAGACAGGGGGCACGGGGCGGCTACACCTTC
CDR3: CASSKTVRQGARGGYTF

J: TRBJ2-1
D: .
V: TRBV27
size: .
DNA: TGTGCCAGCAATACCTTCCTCGGACAAGGCAATGAGCAGTTCTTC
CDR3: CASNTFLGQGNEQFF

J: TRBJ2-3
D: .
V: TRBV3-1/TRBV3-2
size: .
DNA: TGTGCCAGCAGCCAAGTCCGCGTCCCATACACAGATACGCAGTATTTT
CDR3: CASSQVRVPYTDTQYF

J: TRBJ1-5
D: .
V: TRBV6-4
size: few
DNA: TGTGCCAGCAGTCGAGGGATTAGGAATCAGCCCCAGCATTTT
CDR3: CASSRGIRNQPQHF

J: TRBJ1-3
D: .
V: TRBV6-4
size: .
DNA: TGTGCCAGTCTAATCGGGGACGCCGTCTCTGGAAACACCATATATTTT
CDR3: CASLIGDAVSGNTIYF